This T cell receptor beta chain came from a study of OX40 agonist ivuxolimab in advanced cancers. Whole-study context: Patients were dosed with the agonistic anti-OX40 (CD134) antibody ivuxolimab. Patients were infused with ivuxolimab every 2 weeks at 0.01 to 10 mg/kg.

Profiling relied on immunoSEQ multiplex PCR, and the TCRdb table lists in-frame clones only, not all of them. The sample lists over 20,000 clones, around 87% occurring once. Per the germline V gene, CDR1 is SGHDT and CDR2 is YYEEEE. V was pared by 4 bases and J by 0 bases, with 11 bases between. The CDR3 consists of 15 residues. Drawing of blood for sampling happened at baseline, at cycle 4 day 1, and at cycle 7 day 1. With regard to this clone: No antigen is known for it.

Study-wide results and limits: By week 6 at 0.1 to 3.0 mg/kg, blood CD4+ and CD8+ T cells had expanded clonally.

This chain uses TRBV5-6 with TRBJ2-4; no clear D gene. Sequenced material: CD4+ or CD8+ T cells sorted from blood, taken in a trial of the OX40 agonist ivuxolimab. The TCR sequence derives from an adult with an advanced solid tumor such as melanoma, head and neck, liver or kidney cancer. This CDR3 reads CASSTVPGAKNIQYF. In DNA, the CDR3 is TGTGCCAGCAGCACCGTTCCGGGAGCCAAAAACATTCAGTACTTC.